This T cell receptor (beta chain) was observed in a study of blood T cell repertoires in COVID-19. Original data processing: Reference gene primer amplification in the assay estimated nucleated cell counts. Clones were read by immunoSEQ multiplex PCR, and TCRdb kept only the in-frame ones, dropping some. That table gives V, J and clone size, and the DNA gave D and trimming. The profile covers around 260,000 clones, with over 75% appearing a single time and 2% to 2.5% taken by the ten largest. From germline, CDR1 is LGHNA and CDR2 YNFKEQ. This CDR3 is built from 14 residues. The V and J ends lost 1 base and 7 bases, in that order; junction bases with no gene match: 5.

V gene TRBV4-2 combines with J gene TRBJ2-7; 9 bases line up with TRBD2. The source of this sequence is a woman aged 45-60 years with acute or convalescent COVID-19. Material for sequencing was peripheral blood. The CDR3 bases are TGTGCCAGCAGCCAAGGTCCAGCGGGAGGTGAGCAGTACTTC. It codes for CASSQGPAGGEQYF.